A single TCR beta chain is shown here with its context. Its cognate antigen is unknown. TCRdb's table, derived via immunoSEQ multiplex PCR, lists solely in-frame clones and lacks some. Here the sample spans around 1.9 million clones, 80% to 95% being singletons. Germline CDR1 LNHDA, CDR2 SQIVND (reference sequence). CDR3 length: 15 amino acids. The V gene lost 1 base and the J gene lost 1 base, with 10 bases spanning the gap. CD8 cells classed as naive were CD45RO-negative and positively selected for CCR7, excluding terminally differentiated effector memory CD45RA+ cells. The data are from a study of shared clonotypes between healthy human individuals. Overall study: Per-donor plates numbered three CD4 naive, three CD4 memory, two CD8 naive and one CD8 memory. General study results and limits: Against clonotypes common to all four donors, non-shared ones had lower generation probabilities. The donor pool, a small one, limited the genetic and exposure-history diversity represented.

This clonotype originated in a man younger than 35 in good health. Some clones in this sample may be carry-over from other donors' samples. The chain joins TRBV19 to TRBJ1-1; D is uncertain. Sequencing was performed on naive CD8+ T cells from PBMCs. CDR3 sequence (DNA): TGTGCCAGTAGTATAGGTCCCGGGGAGAACACTGAAGCTTTCTTT. Its translation is CASSIGPGENTEAFF.